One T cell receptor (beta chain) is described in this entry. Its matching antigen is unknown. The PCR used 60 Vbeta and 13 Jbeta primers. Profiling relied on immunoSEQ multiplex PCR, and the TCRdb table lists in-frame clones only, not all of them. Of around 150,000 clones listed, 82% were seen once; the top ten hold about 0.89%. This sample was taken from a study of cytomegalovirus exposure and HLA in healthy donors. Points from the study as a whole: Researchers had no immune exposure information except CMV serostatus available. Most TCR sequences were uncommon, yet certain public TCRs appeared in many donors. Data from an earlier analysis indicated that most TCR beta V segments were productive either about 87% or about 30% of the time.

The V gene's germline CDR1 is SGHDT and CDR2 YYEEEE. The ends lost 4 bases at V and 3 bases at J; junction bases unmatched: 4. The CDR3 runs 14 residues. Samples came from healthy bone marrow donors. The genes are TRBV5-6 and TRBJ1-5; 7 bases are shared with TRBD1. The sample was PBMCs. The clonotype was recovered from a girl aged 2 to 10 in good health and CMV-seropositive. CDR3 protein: CASSHGTVNQPQHF. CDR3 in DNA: TGTGCCAGCAGCCATGGGACAGTCAATCAGCCCCAGCATTTT.